The clone carrying this TCR beta chain has at least ten counts. Germline CDR1 and CDR2: MNHGY and SAAAGT. Trimming took 11 bases from V and 4 from J, leaving 17 bases between them. The CDR3 totals 13 residues. This sample is drawn from a study of low-dose radiotherapy and immunotherapy resistance in tumors. Study at large: With cycle 1 day 1 as the start, patients took oral aspirin 300 mg daily for four cycles. TRAV- and TRBV-specific primers, spanning alpha and beta chains, primed first-strand cDNA.

Sample time point: after trial treatment. Treatment: LDRT plus nivolumab, ipilimumab, low-dose cyclophosphamide and aspirin (RACIN trial). The PCR that amplified TCRs ran for around 20 cycles, relying on a constant-region primer and a V-primer adapter. Via MiXCR, TCRdb re-called the reads, giving one row per CDR3 protein. The table includes 40,000 to 65,000 distinct CDR3 sequences, approximately 35% detected once. This clonotype was sampled from a male donor with rectosigmoid adenocarcinoma. The sequenced sample was PBMCs, obtained after low-dose radiotherapy plus immunotherapy. The V and J genes are TRBV6-8 and TRBJ1-2; D unclear. The CDR3 loop reads CAASSGAAYGYTF. In DNA form, the CDR3 reads TGTGCCGCGTCGTCGGGCGCGGCCTATGGCTACACCTTC.